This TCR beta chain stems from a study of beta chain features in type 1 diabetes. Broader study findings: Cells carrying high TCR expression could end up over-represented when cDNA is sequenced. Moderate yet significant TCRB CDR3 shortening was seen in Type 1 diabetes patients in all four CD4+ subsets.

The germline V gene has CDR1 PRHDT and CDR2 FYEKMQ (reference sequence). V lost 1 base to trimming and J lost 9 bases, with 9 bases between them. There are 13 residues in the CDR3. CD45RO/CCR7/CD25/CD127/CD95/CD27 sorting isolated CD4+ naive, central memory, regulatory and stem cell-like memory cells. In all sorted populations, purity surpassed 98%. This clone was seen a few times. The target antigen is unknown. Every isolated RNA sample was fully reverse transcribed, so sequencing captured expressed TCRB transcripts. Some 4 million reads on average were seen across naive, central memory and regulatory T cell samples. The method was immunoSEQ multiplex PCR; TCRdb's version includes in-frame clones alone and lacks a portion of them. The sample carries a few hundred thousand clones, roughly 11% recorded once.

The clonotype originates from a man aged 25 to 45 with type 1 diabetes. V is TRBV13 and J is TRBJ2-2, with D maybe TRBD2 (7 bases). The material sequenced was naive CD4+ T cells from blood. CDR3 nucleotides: TGTGCCAGCAGCTTAGCGGGGGGCCGGGAGCTGTTTTTT. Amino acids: CASSLAGGRELFF. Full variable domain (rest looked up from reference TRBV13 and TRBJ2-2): AAGVIQSPRHLIKEKRETATLKCYPIPRHDTVYWYQQGPGQDPQFLISFYEKMQSDKGSIPDRFSAQQFSDYHSELNMSSLELGDSALYFCASSLAGGRELFFGEGSRLTVL.